The 28 T cell receptor beta chains given below trace back to one sample, sequenced in a study of beta chain features in type 1 diabetes. No antigen is known for these receptors. Sequenced material consisted of expressed TCRB transcripts (all of the isolated RNA was reverse transcribed). The assay was immunoSEQ multiplex PCR, and TCRdb's table has in-frame clones only and misses some. The table has some 360,000 clones, over 8.5% seen once. Study-wide results and limits: Type 1 diabetes patients showed a moderate but significant shortening of TCRB CDR3s in all four CD4+ subsets.

The sequencing sample was made of central memory CD4+ T cells from blood. These receptor sequences come from a man aged 25 to 40 with type 1 diabetes.

The V and J genes are TRBV9 and TRBJ2-5, with D possibly matching TRBD1 (5 bases). This CDR3 has 14 amino acids. Germline loops: CDR1 SGDLS, CDR2 YYNGEE. V was pared by 0 bases and J by 7 bases, with 13 bases between. The CDR3 nucleotides are TGTGCCAGCAGCGTAGGTACAGGCCCAGGGACCCAGTACTTC. Encoded protein: CASSVGTGPGTQYF.

The gene calls are TRBV19 and TRBJ2-2; TRBD1 aligns across 8 bases. Losses at the gene ends were 3 bases for V and 4 bases for J; bases not matched to a gene: 4. The CDR3 totals 15 residues. CDR1 and CDR2 (germline): LNHDA, SQIVND (reference sequence). CDR3 DNA sequence: TGTGCCAGTAGTATCAGGGGGCGTAGCACCGGGGAGCTGTTTTTT. The encoded protein is CASSIRGRSTGELFF.

This clone was observed a handful of times. The chain recombines TRBV7-2 with TRBJ2-3; 8 bases are shared with TRBD2. Germline assignment: CDR1 SGHTA and CDR2 FQGNSA. This CDR3 region has 15 residues. V dropped 4 bases and J dropped 4; count of bases not matched to a gene: 7. Written as DNA, the CDR3 is TGTGCCAGCAGCTGGGGGACTAGTCCTGCAGATACGCAGTATTTT. Protein product: CASSWGTSPADTQYF.

In its sample, this clone was seen a few times. The CDR3 reads CASSFFGQPQHF. In nucleotides, the CDR3 is TGTGCCAGCAGCTTTTTCGGACAGCCCCAGCATTTT. The chain combines TRBV7-2 with TRBJ1-5, with D unclear. The CDR3 is 12 residues long. V lost 3 bases and J 7 bases, leaving 7 bases between the germline ends. The germline gives CDR1 SGHTA, CDR2 FQGNSA.

In this sample, this clone turned up a few times. This chain connects TRBV6-6 to TRBJ1-1; 7 bases match TRBD1. CDR3 length: 12 residues. The V gene's germline CDR1 is MNHNY and CDR2 SVGAGI (reference sequence). The trim removed 10 bases at V and 7 bases at J, leaving 9 bases unmatched. The CDR3 region is CATRQGEGEAFF. The CDR3 nucleotides are TGTGCCACCCGACAGGGAGAGGGTGAAGCTTTCTTT.

For this clone: Other DNA sequences in the sample encode the same CDR3. The gene calls are TRBV5-4 and TRBJ2-5; 7 positions match TRBD1. The CDR3 runs to 13 residues. The V and J ends lost 4 bases and 2 bases, in that order; junction bases with no gene match: 2. The V gene's germline CDR1 is SGHNT and CDR2 YYREEE (reference sequence). The CDR3 DNA sequence: TGTGCCAGCAGCAGGGGACAGCAAGAGACCCAGTACTTC. Encoded protein: CASSRGQQETQYF.

This sequence joins TRBV28 and TRBJ2-1; TRBD2 might be the D (5 bases). V lost 3 bases and J 6 bases, leaving 12 bases between the germline ends. Germline V gives CDR1 MDHEN, CDR2 SYDVKM. The length of the CDR3 is 14 residues. The CDR3 coding sequence is TGTGCCAGCAGTTTCTCACTAGGATCCAATGAGCAGTTCTTC. It translates to CASSFSLGSNEQFF.

This clone was recorded many times. The J gene is TRBJ1-1, the V gene TRBV7-3, with D perhaps TRBD1 (5 bases). The germline V gene encodes CDR1 SGHTA and CDR2 FQGTGA. The ends were cut back, 5 bases at V and 1 base at J, with 8 bases in the middle. CDR3 length equals 13 residues. CDR3 sequence (DNA): TGTGCCAGCAGCCAGCAGGGGAACACTGAAGCTTTCTTT. This gives the protein CASSQQGNTEAFF.

This chain joins TRBV2 and TRBJ1-2; D gene ambiguous. In germline, CDR1 is SNHLY, CDR2 FYNNEI. V lost 3 bases and J 2 bases, leaving 4 bases between the germline ends. The CDR3 has 12 residues. CDR3 residues: CASSERNYGYTF. In DNA form, the CDR3 reads TGTGCCAGCAGTGAGAGGAACTATGGCTACACCTTC.

This clone was seen only a few times. The rearrangement joins TRBV7-8 to TRBJ2-1; 8 nucleotides agree with TRBD1. The CDR3 loop spans 14 amino acids. V lost 4 bases to trimming and J lost 8 bases; unmatched junction nucleotides: 7. Germline loops: CDR1 SGHVS, CDR2 FQNEAQ. The CDR3 loop is CASSSQTGVHEQFF. DNA of the CDR3: TGTGCCAGCAGCTCCCAGACAGGGGTTCATGAGCAGTTCTTC.

The chain has TRBV7-9 and TRBJ2-1; TRBD2 aligns across 12 bases. After removal of 5 bases from V and 7 bases from J, the junction contained 12 bases not matched to a gene. The CDR3 runs 17 residues. Germline V gene lookup returns CDR1 SEHNR and CDR2 FQNEAQ (reference sequence). The CDR3 sequence is CASSQSTSGRIGNEQFF. The CDR3 DNA reads as TGTGCCAGCAGCCAATCGACTAGCGGGAGAATCGGGAATGAGCAGTTCTTC.

The chain employs TRBV7-6 and TRBJ1-2, with D possibly being TRBD1 (6 bases). In germline, CDR1 is SGHVS, CDR2 FNYEAQ. This CDR3 is built from 13 residues. V gave up 1 base and J gave up 5 bases, with 8 bases separating them. The CDR3 reads CASSLGGAYGYTF. CDR3 in DNA: TGTGCCAGCAGCTTAGGGGGGGCGTATGGCTACACCTTC.

The chain recombines TRBV28 with TRBJ1-4, with D tentatively TRBD1 (6 bases). The germline V gene encodes CDR1 MDHEN and CDR2 SYDVKM. The V gene lost 5 bases and the J gene lost 6 bases, with 10 bases spanning the gap. The CDR3 is 13 residues long. CDR3 residues: CASSLGGDEKLFF. The CDR3 DNA follows: TGTGCCAGCAGTCTAGGGGGGGATGAAAAACTGTTTTTT.

The sample holds a few counts of this clone. V usage is TRBV28 and J usage is TRBJ2-7; D is possibly TRBD2 (5 bases). The CDR3 extends over 16 amino acids. Germline CDR1 reads MDHEN; CDR2 reads SYDVKM. V dropped 4 bases and J dropped 1 base, with 17 bases sitting between them. DNA for the CDR3: TGTGCCAGCAGTTCCCTCGGGGAGCCAGGTTCCTACGAGCAGTACTTC. Protein: CASSSLGEPGSYEQYF.

The CDR3 DNA reads as TGCGCCAGCAGTCCCCGGCAGGGATTTTCGGGCGAGCAGTACTTC. Translation: CASSPRQGFSGEQYF. The rearrangement links TRBV10-1 to TRBJ2-7, with D tentatively TRBD1 (5 bases). Germline V gene lookup returns CDR1 WNHNN and CDR2 SYGVQD (reference sequence). This CDR3 is 15 amino acids long. Between the trimmed V and J ends, which lost 5 bases and 6 bases, there was a span of 20 bases.

V and J are TRBV7-3 and TRBJ2-2; TRBD2 matches 7 bases. The germline gives CDR1 SGHTA, CDR2 FQGTGA. This CDR3 contains 14 residues. V shed 4 bases and J 7 bases; nucleotides not matched to a gene: 6. CDR3 residues: CASSSAGRGGELFF. The CDR3 nucleotides are TGTGCCAGCAGCTCAGCGGGGAGGGGCGGGGAGCTGTTTTTT.

This clone was seen only a few times. The chain recombines TRBV4-1 with TRBJ1-1, with D unresolved. The CDR3 covers 14 residues. Germline values: CDR1 MGHRA, CDR2 YSYEKL. The V gene lost 1 base and the J gene lost 5 bases, with 11 bases spanning the gap. The CDR3 region is CASSQGMQRTEAFF. The DNA of the CDR3 is TGCGCCAGCAGCCAAGGGATGCAGCGGACTGAAGCTTTCTTT.

There are many counts of this clone. CDR3 region: CASSRTGNTEAFF. The CDR3 DNA sequence: TGTGCCAGCAGCAGGACAGGGAACACTGAAGCTTTCTTT. The chain recombines TRBV5-4 with TRBJ1-1, with 7 bases fitting TRBD1. V gave up 4 bases and J gave up 1 base; unmatched junction bases: 1. There are 13 residues in the CDR3. CDR1 and CDR2 from the germline V gene are SGHNT and YYREEE (reference sequence).

This clone was observed a handful of times. Other DNA sequences within the sample encode an identical CDR3. The chain has TRBV18 and TRBJ1-1; 8 nucleotides align to TRBD1. J lost 1 base, V lost 6 bases, and 4 bases had no gene match. The CDR3 is 14 amino acids. Germline lookup yields CDR1 KGHSH and CDR2 LQKENI. The CDR3 nucleotides read TGTGCCAGCTCTCCGGGACAGGCGAACACTGAAGCTTTCTTT. As protein: CASSPGQANTEAFF. The full variable domain, with the rest looked up from reference TRBV18 and TRBJ1-1, is NAGVMQNPRHLVRRRGQEARLRCSPMKGHSHVYWYRQLPEEGLKFMVYLQKENIIDESGMPKERFSAEFPKEGPSILRIQQVVRGDSAAYFCASSPGQANTEAFFGQGTRLTVV.

The chain recombines TRBV11-2 with TRBJ1-2; D gene ambiguous. This CDR3 region has 14 residues. Trimming stripped 3 bases from V and 1 base from J, with 9 bases between. Germline-derived CDR1 and CDR2 are SGHAT and FQNNGV. CDR3 protein: CASSLTRLNYGYTF. In DNA form, the CDR3 reads TGTGCCAGCAGCTTGACACGACTTAACTATGGCTACACCTTC.

The chain employs TRBV28 and TRBJ2-7; D unresolved. V gave up 5 bases and J gave up 5 bases, with 7 bases separating them. There are 11 residues in the CDR3. CDR1 and CDR2 from the germline V gene are MDHEN and SYDVKM. The CDR3 here is CASSTFDEQYF. The CDR3 region has the DNA TGTGCCAGCAGTACATTCGACGAGCAGTACTTC.

The V gene is TRBV6-6, the J gene TRBJ1-5, with D hard to call. CDR1 is MNHNY and CDR2 is SVGAGI in the germline V gene (reference sequence). V was cut by 6 bases and J by 4 bases, with 13 bases left in between. The CDR3 covers 14 residues. CDR3 coding DNA: TGTGCCAGCAGCCCGCGGGGTTTGAATCAGCCCCAGCATTTT. Translated, it gives CASSPRGLNQPQHF.

This chain uses TRBV14 with TRBJ2-7; 10 positions match TRBD1. The CDR3 consists of 16 residues. J was trimmed by 1 base and V by 3 bases; bases with no gene match: 6. Germline values: CDR1 SGHDN, CDR2 FVKESK. CDR3 nucleotides: TGTGCCAGCAGCCAGGTTCCGGGACAGGGGTCCTACGAGCAGTACTTC. It is translated as CASSQVPGQGSYEQYF.

The rearrangement links TRBV5-4 to TRBJ1-1, with no clear D. V lost 4 bases and J 2 bases, leaving 18 bases between the germline ends. The CDR3 spans 16 residues. Germline V CDR1 and CDR2: SGHNT, YYREEE (reference sequence). The CDR3: CASSQDRHRENTEAFF. The CDR3 bases are TGTGCCAGCAGCCAAGATCGCCACCGGGAAAACACTGAAGCTTTCTTT.

This clone was seen more than once but under ten times. The V call is TRBV19, the J call TRBJ1-1, with a weak D call TRBD1 (5 bases). The CDR3 runs to 15 residues. The V end was cut by 5 bases, the J end by 7 bases, with 20 bases between. CDR1 and CDR2 from the germline V gene are LNHDA and SQIVND (reference sequence). The CDR3 region is CASSLGDPANGEAFF. As DNA, the CDR3 is TGTGCCAGTAGTTTGGGGGACCCCGCGAACGGTGAAGCTTTCTTT.

This clone has more than one count but fewer than ten. The chain employs TRBV25-1 and TRBJ2-7, with D possibly being TRBD2 (5 bases). The germline CDR1 and CDR2 sequences are MGHDK and SYGVNS. V shed 4 bases and J shed 2 bases, with 15 bases lying between them. CDR3 length: 15 residues. CDR3 nucleotide sequence: TGTGCCAGCAGTGGGGCGGGCGTTGGGGCCTACGAGCAGTACTTC. It specifies CASSGAGVGAYEQYF.

This clone occurred a few times. The chain carries TRBV27 and TRBJ2-1, with D unclear. The germline CDR1 and CDR2 sequences are MNHEY and SMNVEV (reference sequence). The CDR3 consists of 15 residues. Deletions cut 5 bases from V and 0 bases from J, with 11 bases between. CDR3 nucleotide sequence: TGTGCCAGCAGTCCGACCTTGGACTCCTACAATGAGCAGTTCTTC. This encodes CASSPTLDSYNEQFF.

This CDR3 is CASSPQTGNTEAFF. CDR3 nucleotide sequence: TGTGCCAGCAGCCCACAAACAGGGAACACTGAAGCTTTCTTT. The V call is TRBV7-8, the J call TRBJ1-1, with a weak D call TRBD1 (5 bases). The CDR3 covers 14 residues. Germline V gene lookup returns CDR1 SGHVS and CDR2 FQNEAQ. V lost 5 bases and J 1 base, leaving 11 bases between the germline ends.